This T cell receptor beta chain was captured by sequencing in a study of T cell responses to AZD1222 COVID-19 vaccine. The CDR3 covers 16 residues. V dropped 5 bases and J dropped 10; count of bases not matched to a gene: 15. CDR1 and CDR2 (germline): SGHTA, FQGTGA. The method was immunoSEQ multiplex PCR; TCRdb's version includes in-frame clones alone and lacks a portion of them. The repertoire holds 150,000 to 180,000 clones, about nine tenths seen once, with 5.5% in the top ten. This TCR was recovered from an adult in good health. The chain links TRBV7-3 to TRBJ2-1; 9 bases line up with TRBD2. The sequencing here drew on peripheral blood, taken on day 0 of MenACWY control vaccination. DNA for the CDR3: TGTGCCAGCAGCGCCTTAGCGGGAGATTGGGCGGGGGAGCAGTTCTTC. It yields the protein CASSALAGDWAGEQFF.